This TCR beta chain was sequenced in a study of beta chain features in type 1 diabetes. The V and J ends lost 11 bases and 3 bases, in that order; junction bases with no gene match: 8. The germline CDR1 and CDR2 sequences are SGHVS and FQNEAQ. This CDR3 has 13 amino acids. Expressed TCRB transcripts were sequenced because the entire RNA isolate underwent reverse transcription. The table came from immunoSEQ multiplex PCR; TCRdb's copy has only in-frame clones and leaves some out. This table holds 350,000 or so clones, 15% to 20% found once. The chain carries TRBV7-8 and TRBJ2-3, with 7 positions matching TRBD2. What was sequenced was naive CD4+ T cells from blood. The receptor was isolated from a woman between 18 and 29 years old in good health. The CDR3 reads CALGLEGTDTQYF. The DNA of the CDR3 is TGTGCCCTAGGACTAGAGGGGACAGATACGCAGTATTTT.